This T cell receptor beta chain derives from a study of tumor and adjacent non-tumor tissue in lung cancer. Turning to the study itself: There were some 11 adenocarcinoma, 2 squamous cell carcinoma and 1 small cell lung cancer cases. Aged about 31 to 80 years, patients included fewer than 11 men and about five women with stage I to III disease. General study findings and limits: Normal lung showed higher cumulative top 100 clone frequency than tumor.

The CDR3 consists of 13 residues. CDR1 and CDR2 from the germline V gene are SGHNT and YYREEE (reference sequence). The library came from three nested PCR rounds adapted from ARM-PCR protocols. TCRdb itself ran the multiplex PCR reads through MiXCR, one entry per CDR3 protein. In the table there are some 100,000 distinct CDR3 sequences, roughly 80% of which are singletons. Of note for this clonotype: Its specificity is not known.

The template was RNA from unsorted bulk tissue. More than 3 cm separated this lung sample from the edge of the tumor. This sequence originates from a man in his sixties with small cell lung cancer. The sample was distant non-tumor lung tissue. V usage is TRBV5-4 and J usage is TRBJ2-7, with unresolved D. The CDR3 coding sequence is TGTGCCAGCAGCTTAAACCGGCACAGCGAGCAGTACGTA. It encodes CASSLNRHSEQYV.